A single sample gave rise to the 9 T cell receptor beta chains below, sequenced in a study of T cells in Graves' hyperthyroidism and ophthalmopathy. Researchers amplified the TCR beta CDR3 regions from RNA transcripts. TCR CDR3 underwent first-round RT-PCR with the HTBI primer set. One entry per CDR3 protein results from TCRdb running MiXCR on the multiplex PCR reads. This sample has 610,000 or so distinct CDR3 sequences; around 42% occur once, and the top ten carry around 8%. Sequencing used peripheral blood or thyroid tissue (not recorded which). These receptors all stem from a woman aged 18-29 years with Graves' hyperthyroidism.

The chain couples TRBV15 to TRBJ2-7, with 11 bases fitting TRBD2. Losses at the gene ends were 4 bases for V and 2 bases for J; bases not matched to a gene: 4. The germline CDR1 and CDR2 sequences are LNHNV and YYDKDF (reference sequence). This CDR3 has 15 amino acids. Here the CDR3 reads CATSKGTSGTYEQYF. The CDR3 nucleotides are TGTGCCACCAGCAAAGGGACTAGCGGTACCTACGAGCAGTACTTC.

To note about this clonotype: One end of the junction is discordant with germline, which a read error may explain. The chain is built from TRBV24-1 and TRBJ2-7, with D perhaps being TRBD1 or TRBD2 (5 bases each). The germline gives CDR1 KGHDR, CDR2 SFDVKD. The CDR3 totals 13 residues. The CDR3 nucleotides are TGCGCCACCAGTGGGGGACCAACCTACGAGCAGTACTTC. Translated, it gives CATSGGPTYEQYF.

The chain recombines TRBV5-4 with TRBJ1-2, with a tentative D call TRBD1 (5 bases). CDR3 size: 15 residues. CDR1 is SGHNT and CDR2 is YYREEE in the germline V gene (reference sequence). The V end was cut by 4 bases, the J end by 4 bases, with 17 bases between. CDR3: CASSQEVGGSYGYTF. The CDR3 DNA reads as TGTGCCAGCAGCCAAGAGGTCGGGGGGTCCTATGGCTACACCTTC.

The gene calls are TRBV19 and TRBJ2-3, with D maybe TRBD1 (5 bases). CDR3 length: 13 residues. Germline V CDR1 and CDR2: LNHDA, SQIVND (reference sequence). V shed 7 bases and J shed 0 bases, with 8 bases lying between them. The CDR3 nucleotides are TGTGCCAGTATCGGACACAGCACAGATACGCAGTATTTT. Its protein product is CASIGHSTDTQYF.

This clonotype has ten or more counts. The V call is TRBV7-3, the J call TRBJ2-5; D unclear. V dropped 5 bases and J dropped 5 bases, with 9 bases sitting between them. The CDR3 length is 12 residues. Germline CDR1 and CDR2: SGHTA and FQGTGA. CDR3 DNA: TGTGCCAGCAGCCCCGCTTACGAGACCCAGTACTTC. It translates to CASSPAYETQYF. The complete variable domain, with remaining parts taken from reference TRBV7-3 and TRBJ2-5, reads GAGVSQTPSNKVTEKGKYVELRCDPISGHTALYWYRQSLGQGPEFLIYFQGTGAADDSGLPNDRFFAVRPEGSVSTLKIQRTERGDSAVYLCASSPAYETQYFGPGTRLLVL.

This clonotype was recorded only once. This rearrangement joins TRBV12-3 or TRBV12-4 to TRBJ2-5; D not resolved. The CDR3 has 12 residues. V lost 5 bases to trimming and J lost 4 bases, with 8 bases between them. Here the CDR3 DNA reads TGTGCCAGCAGTGATTCTAGAGAGACCCAGTACTTC. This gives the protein CASSDSRETQYF.

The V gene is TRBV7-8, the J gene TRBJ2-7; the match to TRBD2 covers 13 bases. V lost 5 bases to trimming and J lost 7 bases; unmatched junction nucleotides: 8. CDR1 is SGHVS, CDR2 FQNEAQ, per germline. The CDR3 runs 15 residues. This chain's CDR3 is CASSAGLAGNNEQYF. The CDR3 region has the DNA TGTGCCAGCAGCGCGGGACTAGCGGGAAACAATGAGCAGTACTTC.

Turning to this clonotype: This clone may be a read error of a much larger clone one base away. Here the CDR3 DNA reads TGTGCCATCAGTGGGACGCAAAGTCCTCAAGAGACCCAGTGCTTC. This encodes CAISGTQSPQETQCF. The genes are TRBV10-3 and TRBJ2-5; D uncertain. Germline values: CDR1 ENHRY, CDR2 SYGVKD. The CDR3 is 15 amino acids.

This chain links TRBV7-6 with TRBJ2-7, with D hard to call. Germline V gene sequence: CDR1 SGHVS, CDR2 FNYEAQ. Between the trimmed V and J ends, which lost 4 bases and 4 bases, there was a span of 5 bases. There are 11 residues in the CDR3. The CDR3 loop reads CASSWPYEQYF. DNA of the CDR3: TGTGCCAGCAGCTGGCCGTACGAGCAGTACTTC.